A selection of T cell receptor beta chains follows, all from one sample in a study of blood T cells in healthy people across ages. Using its own MiXCR run on the 5' RACE reads, TCRdb lists one record per CDR3 protein. The repertoire includes around 1,000,000 distinct CDR3 sequences, about 25% of them detected once, and less than 0.75% sits in the top ten. The data also belong to a second study, concerning T cells of mothers and their children.

The sequencing input was blood. These receptor sequences come from a girl aged 2 to 10 in good health. CDR3s include the opening cysteine and the closing phenylalanine or tryptophan. A D gene is named only where the DNA matches it firmly. A row's size may be missing; if present it is once, few, many or a size class.

D: -
V: TRBV7-9
size: -
length: 12
J: TRBJ1-6
CDR3: CASSFPNSPLHF
DNA: TGTGCCAGCAGCTTCCCCAACTCACCCCTCCACTTT

D: TRBD2
V: TRBV2
size: -
length: 15
J: TRBJ2-1
CDR3: CASSVKSASGDEQFF
DNA: TGTGCCAGCAGTGTTAAGTCAGCTAGCGGCGATGAGCAGTTCTTC

D: TRBD2
V: TRBV6-5
size: -
length: 16
J: TRBJ2-6
CDR3: CASSERGGTGANVLTF
DNA: TGTGCCAGTTCGGAGCGGGGGGGAACTGGGGCCAACGTCCTGACTTTC

D: TRBD2
V: TRBV4-2
size: few
length: 15
J: TRBJ2-5
CDR3: CASSLRLAGVGEQYF
DNA: TGTGCCAGCAGTTTGAGACTAGCGGGAGTGGGGGAGCAGTACTTC

D: -
V: TRBV4-3
size: few
length: 13
J: TRBJ1-1
CDR3: CASSQGEGTEAFF
DNA: TGCGCCAGCAGCCAAGGTGAAGGCACTGAAGCTTTCTTT

D: -
V: TRBV7-2
size: -
length: 15
J: TRBJ2-3
CDR3: CATTGSGANTDTQYF
DNA: TGTGCCACCACCGGCTCGGGAGCTAACACAGATACGCAGTATTTT

D: TRBD1
V: TRBV12-3/TRBV12-4
size: -
length: 15
J: TRBJ2-4
CDR3: CASSSTGGGVDIQYF
DNA: TGTGCCAGCAGTTCTACAGGGGGCGGTGTGGACATTCAGTACTTC

D: -
V: TRBV5-4
size: few
length: 15
J: TRBJ1-2
CDR3: CASSPGRGSNYGYTF
DNA: TGTGCCAGCAGCCCTGGGCGCGGTAGTAACTATGGCTACACCTTC

D: -
V: TRBV6-2/TRBV6-3
size: -
length: 14
J: TRBJ2-5
CDR3: CASSYRGGRETQYF
DNA: TGTGCCAGCAGTTATCGTGGCGGTCGGGAGACCCAGTACTTC

D: -
V: TRBV5-6
size: few
length: 14
J: TRBJ1-2
CDR3: CASSLGGLGYGYTF
DNA: TGTGCCAGCAGCTTGGGGGGCTTGGGCTATGGCTACACCTTC

D: TRBD1
V: TRBV29-1
size: -
length: 15
J: TRBJ1-2
CDR3: CSVVPYLTGVGGYTF
DNA: TGCAGCGTTGTACCCTACTTAACAGGGGTGGGTGGCTACACCTTC

D: TRBD2
V: TRBV12-3/TRBV12-4
size: -
length: 16
J: TRBJ2-1
CDR3: CASSLAPGLALNEQFF
DNA: TGTGCCAGCAGTTTAGCCCCGGGACTAGCTCTAAATGAGCAGTTCTTC

D: -
V: TRBV11-2
size: few
length: 15
J: TRBJ1-4
CDR3: CASSFTRVTNEKLFF
DNA: TGTGCCAGCAGCTTTACCAGGGTAACTAATGAAAAACTGTTTTTT

D: -
V: TRBV14
size: few
length: 18
J: TRBJ1-5
CDR3: CASSEGVFGRYSNQPQHF
DNA: TGTGCCAGCAGCGAGGGAGTCTTCGGTAGATATAGCAATCAGCCCCAGCATTTT

D: -
V: TRBV27
size: few
length: 13
J: TRBJ1-2
CDR3: CASSSMDGYGYTF
DNA: TGTGCCAGCAGTTCGATGGACGGCTATGGCTACACCTTC

D: -
V: TRBV4-2
size: few
length: 17
J: TRBJ2-5
CDR3: CASSQEIMGPRSQTQYF
DNA: TGTGCCAGCAGCCAAGAAATAATGGGGCCCCGATCACAGACCCAGTACTTC

D: TRBD2
V: TRBV10-3
size: few
length: 17
J: TRBJ2-5
CDR3: CAISLPGLAGVRETQYF
DNA: TGTGCCATCAGTTTACCGGGACTAGCGGGAGTTCGGGAGACCCAGTACTTC

D: -
V: TRBV7-9
size: few
length: 14
J: TRBJ2-3
CDR3: CASSTRGRTDTQYF
DNA: TGTGCCAGCAGCACCCGTGGGCGCACAGATACGCAGTATTTT

D: -
V: TRBV4-2
size: few
length: 15
J: TRBJ2-7
CDR3: CASSQDRAATYEQYF
DNA: TGTGCCAGCAGCCAAGATAGGGCGGCAACCTACGAGCAGTACTTC

D: TRBD1
V: TRBV25-1
size: few
length: 14
J: TRBJ1-5
CDR3: CASQGQGAFQPQHF
DNA: TGTGCCAGCCAAGGACAGGGGGCTTTTCAGCCCCAGCATTTT

D: -
V: TRBV7-7
size: -
length: 13
J: TRBJ1-4
CDR3: CASSSGRGEKLFF
DNA: TGTGCTAGCAGTTCCGGACGAGGGGAAAAACTGTTTTTT

D: TRBD2
V: TRBV29-1
size: -
length: 14
J: TRBJ2-1
CDR3: CSGGSRGRYNEQFF
DNA: TGCAGCGGGGGCAGTCGCGGGAGGTACAATGAGCAGTTCTTC

D: TRBD2
V: TRBV20-1
size: -
length: 14
J: TRBJ2-1
CDR3: CSATTSGLYNEQFF
DNA: TGCAGTGCCACAACTAGCGGGCTGTACAATGAGCAGTTCTTC

D: -
V: TRBV3-1
size: few
length: 12
J: TRBJ1-1
CDR3: CASSPASSRAFF
DNA: TGTGCCAGCAGCCCGGCCTCTTCTAGAGCTTTCTTT

D: -
V: TRBV6-2/TRBV6-3
size: many
length: 11
J: TRBJ2-7
CDR3: CASSWSYEQYF
DNA: TGTGCCAGCAGTTGGTCCTACGAGCAGTACTTC